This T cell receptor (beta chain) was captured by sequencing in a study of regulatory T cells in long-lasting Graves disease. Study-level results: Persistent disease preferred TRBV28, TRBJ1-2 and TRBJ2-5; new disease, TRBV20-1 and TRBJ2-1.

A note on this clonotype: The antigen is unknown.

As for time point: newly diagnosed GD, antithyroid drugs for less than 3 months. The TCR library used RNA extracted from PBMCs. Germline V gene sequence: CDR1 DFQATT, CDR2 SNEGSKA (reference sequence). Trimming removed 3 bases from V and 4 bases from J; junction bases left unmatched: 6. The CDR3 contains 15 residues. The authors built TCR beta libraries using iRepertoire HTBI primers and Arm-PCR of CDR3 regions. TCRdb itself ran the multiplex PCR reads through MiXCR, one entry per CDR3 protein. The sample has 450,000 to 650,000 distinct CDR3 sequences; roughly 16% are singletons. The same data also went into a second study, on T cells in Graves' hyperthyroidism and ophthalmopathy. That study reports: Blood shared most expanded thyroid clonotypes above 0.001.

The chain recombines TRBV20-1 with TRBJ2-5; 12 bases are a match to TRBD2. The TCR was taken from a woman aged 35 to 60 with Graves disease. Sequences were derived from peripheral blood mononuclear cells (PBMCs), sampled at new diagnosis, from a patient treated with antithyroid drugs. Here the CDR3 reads CSASRTSGVLETQYF. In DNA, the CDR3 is TGCAGTGCTAGTAGGACTAGCGGGGTTTTAGAGACCCAGTACTTC.